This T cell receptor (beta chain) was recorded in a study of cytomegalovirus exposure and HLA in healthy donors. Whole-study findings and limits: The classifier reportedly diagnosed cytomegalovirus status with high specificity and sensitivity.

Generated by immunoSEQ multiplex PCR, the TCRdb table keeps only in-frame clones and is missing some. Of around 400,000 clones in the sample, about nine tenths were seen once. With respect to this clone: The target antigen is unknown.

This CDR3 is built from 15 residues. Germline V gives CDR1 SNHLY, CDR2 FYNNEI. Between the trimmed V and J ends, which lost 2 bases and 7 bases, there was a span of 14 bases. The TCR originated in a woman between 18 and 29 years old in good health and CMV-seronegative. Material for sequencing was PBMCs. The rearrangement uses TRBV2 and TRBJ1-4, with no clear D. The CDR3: CASSEMTFMGEKLFF. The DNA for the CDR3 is TGTGCCAGCAGTGAAATGACTTTTATGGGTGAAAAACTGTTTTTT.